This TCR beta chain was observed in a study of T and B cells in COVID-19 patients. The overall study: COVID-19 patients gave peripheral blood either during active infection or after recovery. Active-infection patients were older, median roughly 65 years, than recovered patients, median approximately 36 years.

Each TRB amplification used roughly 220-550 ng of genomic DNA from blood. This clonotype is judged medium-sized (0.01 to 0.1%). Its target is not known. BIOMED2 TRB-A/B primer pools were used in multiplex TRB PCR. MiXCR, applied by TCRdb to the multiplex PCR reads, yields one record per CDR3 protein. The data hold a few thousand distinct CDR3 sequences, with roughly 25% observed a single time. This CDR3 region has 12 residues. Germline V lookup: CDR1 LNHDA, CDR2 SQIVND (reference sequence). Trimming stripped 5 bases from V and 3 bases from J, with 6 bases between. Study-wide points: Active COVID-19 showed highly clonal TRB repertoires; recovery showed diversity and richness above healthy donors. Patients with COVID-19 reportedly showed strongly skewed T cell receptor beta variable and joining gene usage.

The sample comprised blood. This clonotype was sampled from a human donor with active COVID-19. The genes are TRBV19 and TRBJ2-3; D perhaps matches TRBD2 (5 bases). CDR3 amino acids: CASSPGTDTQYF. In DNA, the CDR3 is TGTGCCAGTAGTCCGGGAACAGATACGCAGTATTTT.